This TCR beta chain was captured in a study of technical replicates of blood from a few donors. The data were produced by immunoSEQ multiplex PCR, yet TCRdb's version contains in-frame clones alone and is incomplete. The sample holds around 100,000 clones, roughly 94% seen once. The CDR3 contains 12 residues. Between the trimmed V and J ends, which lost 6 bases and 11 bases, there was a span of 16 bases. Germline assignment: CDR1 MNHEY and CDR2 SVGAGI. The source material was T cells isolated from PBMCs. The J gene is TRBJ1-1, the V gene TRBV6-5; no clear D gene. The sequence was collected from a human donor in good health. The CDR3 DNA reads as TGTGCCAGCAGCCGAGGACGGGAACTGGCTTTCTTT. Encoded protein: CASSRGRELAFF.